The next 20 T cell receptor beta chains were all read from a single sample in a study of blood T cell repertoires in COVID-19. Libraries were prepared by immunoSEQ multiplex PCR; TCRdb keeps only in-frame clonotypes and omits some of them. Of about 98,000 clones listed, approximately 79% were seen once; the top ten hold about a tenth. The specimen sequenced was peripheral blood. The receptor set was obtained from a man between 65 and 80 years old with active or convalescent COVID-19.

The CDR3 spells CASSSTRANYGYTF. The CDR3 DNA follows: TGTGCCAGCAGTTCAACCAGGGCGAACTATGGCTACACCTTC. This chain uses TRBV28 with TRBJ1-2; D possibly corresponds to TRBD1 (5 bases). The germline V and J ends were trimmed by 4 bases and 2 bases, with 11 bases remaining between them. The CDR3 extends over 14 amino acids. Per germline, CDR1 MDHEN and CDR2 SYDVKM.

Remarks on this clone: Other DNA sequences of this sample code for an identical CDR3. The V and J genes are TRBV6-6 and TRBJ2-7, with TRBD1 matching 10 bases. CDR1 and CDR2 from the germline V gene are MNHNY and SVGAGI (reference sequence). V was clipped by 8 bases and J by 4 bases; unmatched bases: 5. The CDR3 spans 13 residues. For the CDR3, the DNA is TGTGCCAGCTCCCGGGACAGGGGATACGAGCAGTACTTC. This sequence encodes CASSRDRGYEQYF.

J is TRBJ2-1 and V is TRBV6-6, with 8 bases matching TRBD2. The CDR3 covers 13 residues. CDR1 is MNHNY and CDR2 is SVGAGI in the germline V gene (reference sequence). V lost 10 bases and J lost 4; bases outside the gene matches: 6. CDR3 in amino acids: CATLAGQYNEQFF. CDR3 bases: TGTGCCACGTTAGCGGGGCAGTACAATGAGCAGTTCTTC.

The gene calls are TRBV27 and TRBJ2-1; 9 nucleotides align to TRBD2. This CDR3 contains 17 residues. Looked up from germline, CDR1 is MNHEY and CDR2 is SMNVEV (reference sequence). With V trimmed by 5 bases and J by 2 bases, 10 bases remained unmatched. The CDR3 spells CASSNLGLAGTYNEQFF. CDR3 nucleotides: TGTGCCAGCAGTAACCTTGGGCTAGCGGGGACCTACAATGAGCAGTTCTTC.

CDR3 protein: CASSRTGAGYNEQFF. DNA for the CDR3: TGTGCCAGCAGTCGGACAGGGGCGGGATACAATGAGCAGTTCTTC. This chain uses TRBV27 with TRBJ2-1, with 9 bases fitting TRBD1. The CDR3 has 15 amino acids. Germline values: CDR1 MNHEY, CDR2 SMNVEV (reference sequence). J gave up 4 bases and V 5 bases, and 6 bases lay outside the gene matches.

This clone has more than one count but fewer than ten. The chain carries TRBV19 and TRBJ1-6; tentatively, D is TRBD1 (5 bases). This CDR3 contains 14 residues. CDR1 is LNHDA, CDR2 SQIVND, per germline (reference sequence). The ends were cut back, 7 bases at V and 10 bases at J, with 17 bases in the middle. CDR3 loop: CASNLLWGESPLHF. CDR3 nucleotide sequence: TGTGCCAGTAACCTTCTTTGGGGGGAGTCACCCCTCCACTTT.

The chain joins TRBV6-4 to TRBJ2-3; TRBD2 matches at 11 bases. CDR1 MRHNA and CDR2 SNTAGT come from the germline V gene. The CDR3 is made up of 14 amino acids. V was pared by 4 bases and J by 6 bases, with 3 bases of the junction left unmatched. The CDR3 nucleotides read TGTGCCAGCAGTGCTACTAGCGGGGGTGATACGCAGTATTTT. It encodes CASSATSGGDTQYF.

The chain has TRBV4-3 and TRBJ1-2; possible D gene TRBD1, 5 bases. The CDR3 loop spans 12 amino acids. V was shortened by 4 bases and J by 4 bases, with 7 bases between the two germline ends. Germline V gene lookup returns CDR1 LGHNA and CDR2 YSLEER. CDR3 bases: TGCGCCAGCAGCCCGACAGTCTATGGCTACACCTTC. Its translation is CASSPTVYGYTF.

Only one count was recorded for this clone. The chain carries TRBV27 and TRBJ1-2; the match to TRBD1 covers 10 bases. Germline CDR1 reads MNHEY; CDR2 reads SMNVEV (reference sequence). The CDR3 consists of 14 residues. After removal of 0 bases from V and 7 bases from J, the junction contained 2 bases not matched to a gene. The CDR3 reads CASSLSGQGFGYTF. For the CDR3, the DNA is TGTGCCAGCAGTTTATCGGGACAGGGGTTTGGCTACACCTTC.

The CDR3 here is CASSPLTENTEAFF. The CDR3 coding sequence is TGTGCCAGCTCACCTCTGACAGAGAACACTGAAGCTTTCTTT. The chain has TRBV18 and TRBJ1-1; D may be TRBD1 (5 bases). Trimming removed 3 bases from V and 1 base from J, with 9 bases in between. Germline V CDR1 and CDR2: KGHSH, LQKENI. There are 14 residues in the CDR3.

This rearrangement joins TRBV24-1 to TRBJ2-2; 7 bases are shared with TRBD1. This CDR3 comprises 15 residues. Germline V gives CDR1 KGHDR, CDR2 SFDVKD. J lost 6 bases, V lost 4 bases, and 7 bases had no gene match. This CDR3 reads CATSDPSTGPGELFF. For the CDR3, the DNA is TGTGCCACCAGTGACCCTTCGACAGGGCCCGGGGAGCTGTTTTTT.

The V call is TRBV10-3, the J call TRBJ1-5; TRBD1 might be the D (5 bases). CDR3 size: 14 residues. CDR1 is ENHRY and CDR2 is SYGVKD in the germline V gene. Trimming left V 2 bases short and J 6 bases short, with 11 bases between. In DNA, the CDR3 is TGTGCCATCAGTGAGGGGGCAGGGCCTCAGCCCCAGCATTTT. It codes for CAISEGAGPQPQHF.

Details on this clone: One end of the junction is discordant with germline, which a read error may explain. This chain links TRBV7-9 with TRBJ2-7, with TRBD2 matching over 14 bases. This CDR3 region has 13 residues. Germline CDR1 is SEHNR and CDR2 is FQNEAQ (reference sequence). CDR3 sequence (DNA): TGTGCCAGCAGCACCGGACTAGCGGGGGGTCCCCAATTC. Translation: CASSTGLAGGPQF.

The rearrangement links TRBV4-1 to TRBJ2-7, with D hard to call. The germline gives CDR1 MGHRA, CDR2 YSYEKL. V lost 3 bases and J 3 bases, leaving 15 bases between the germline ends. The CDR3 has 15 amino acids. The DNA for the CDR3 is TGCGCCAGCAGCCAGTTAGACAATCCCGGCTACGAGCAGTACTTC. Protein sequence: CASSQLDNPGYEQYF.

This chain joins TRBV6-6 and TRBJ2-2, with TRBD2 as a possible D gene (6 bases). Germline CDR1 MNHNY, CDR2 SVGAGI (reference sequence). CDR3 size: 15 residues. V dropped 5 bases and J dropped 0 bases, with 10 bases sitting between them. In DNA form, the CDR3 reads TGTGCCAGCAGTGCACTAGCAGCGAACACCGGGGAGCTGTTTTTT. It encodes CASSALAANTGELFF.

The chain couples TRBV18 to TRBJ1-1; perhaps TRBD1 as D (5 bases). The CDR3 sequence is 13 residues long. Trimming removed 1 base from V and 6 bases from J, with 9 bases in between. Germline loops: CDR1 KGHSH, CDR2 LQKENI. In DNA, the CDR3 is TGTGCCAGCTCACCACAACAGGACGCTGAAGCTTTCTTT. Translation gives CASSPQQDAEAFF.

This chain uses TRBV2 with TRBJ2-7; TRBD2 matches 10 bases. This CDR3 contains 13 residues. J was trimmed by 3 bases and V by 7 bases; bases with no gene match: 3. Germline CDR1 and CDR2: SNHLY and FYNNEI. This chain's CDR3 is CASKERGGYEQYF. The CDR3 nucleotides are TGTGCCAGCAAAGAGCGGGGGGGCTACGAGCAGTACTTC.

The chain recombines TRBV4-3 with TRBJ2-1, with a possible D match to TRBD2 (5 bases). Germline CDR1 LGHNA, CDR2 YSLEER. The CDR3 runs 17 residues. V lost 1 base and J 1 base, leaving 14 bases between the germline ends. CDR3 amino acids: CASSQAWRRLSYNEQFF. CDR3 nucleotide sequence: TGCGCCAGCAGCCAAGCCTGGAGGCGCCTATCCTACAATGAGCAGTTCTTC.

The table lists this clone with a count of one. The chain carries TRBV18 and TRBJ2-5, with a weak D call TRBD1 (6 bases). The V gene lost 2 bases and the J gene lost 5 bases, with 12 bases spanning the gap. The CDR3 sequence is 14 residues long. Germline lookup yields CDR1 KGHSH and CDR2 LQKENI. CDR3 in amino acids: CASSPTGNGETQYF. CDR3 nucleotide sequence: TGTGCCAGCTCACCAACAGGGAATGGGGAGACCCAGTACTTC.

The rearrangement uses TRBV19 and TRBJ1-4; the match to TRBD1 covers 8 bases. Looked up from germline, CDR1 is LNHDA and CDR2 is SQIVND (reference sequence). V lost 7 bases and J lost 8; bases outside the gene matches: 12. The CDR3 consists of 15 residues. The CDR3 is CASNELGQGYEKLFF. Here the CDR3 DNA reads TGTGCCAGTAACGAACTTGGACAGGGATACGAAAAACTGTTTTTT.